The T cell receptor (beta chain) under discussion was sequenced for a study of sequential checkpoint blockade in melanoma. This CDR3 has 14 residues. Germline CDR1 is MGHDK and CDR2 is SYGVNS. Trimming took 1 base from V and 6 from J, leaving 13 bases between them. Treatment in this sample: randomized to nivolumab then ipilimumab (arm A) or the reverse (arm B). Using immunoSEQ multiplex PCR, the repertoire was profiled, and TCRdb retains in-frame clones only, with some absent. The table lists approximately 1,500 clones, less than 65% of them singletons. This TCR was sampled from a human patient with melanoma. Some clones in this sample may be carry-over from other donors' samples. The specimen was CD8+ T cells sorted from blood (inferred from file names), collected from a patient given nivolumab and ipilimumab in sequence. This rearrangement joins TRBV25-1 to TRBJ2-7; the D is unclear. In nucleotides, the CDR3 is TGTGCCAGCAGTGAATCTGGCAGGATAAGCGAGCAGTACTTC. It codes for CASSESGRISEQYF.